The clone carrying this T cell receptor (beta chain) is judged medium-sized (0.01 to 0.1%). Antigen specificity is unknown. With the Oncomine TCR Beta short-read assay, DNA from cultured CD4+ T cells was sequenced. The source of extracted genomic DNA was cultured CD4+ T cells. TCRdb ran MiXCR on the PCR reads and lists one entry per CDR3 protein. This table holds several thousand distinct CDR3 sequences, 20% to 25% found once. The sample is drawn from a study of vaccination and CD4 T cells after COVID-19. At the level of the study: There were two doses of either BNT162b2 or mRNA-1273 vaccine given to participants.

Overall study findings and caveats: In convalescent patients, a median approximately 86% of reactive clones appeared only post-vaccination.

Stated treatment: roughly 11-day PBMC culture with coronavirus spike peptide pools or control peptides (ViraFEST assay). ViraFEST used peptide pools to expand antigen-specific T cells, then sequenced TCRs. Sample: CD4+ T cells from blood, cultured in vitro, taken after SARS-CoV-2 vaccination. The clonotype originates from a human donor who had recovered from COVID-19.

The CDR3 reads CSARDRLAGEHEQYF. The CDR3 DNA reads as TGCAGTGCTAGAGATCGACTAGCGGGAGAACACGAGCAGTACTTC. This chain uses TRBV20-1 with TRBJ2-7, with TRBD2 matching 12 bases. Germline assignment: CDR1 DFQATT and CDR2 SNEGSKA (reference sequence). CDR3 size: 15 residues. The trim removed 0 bases at V and 5 bases at J, leaving 5 bases unmatched.